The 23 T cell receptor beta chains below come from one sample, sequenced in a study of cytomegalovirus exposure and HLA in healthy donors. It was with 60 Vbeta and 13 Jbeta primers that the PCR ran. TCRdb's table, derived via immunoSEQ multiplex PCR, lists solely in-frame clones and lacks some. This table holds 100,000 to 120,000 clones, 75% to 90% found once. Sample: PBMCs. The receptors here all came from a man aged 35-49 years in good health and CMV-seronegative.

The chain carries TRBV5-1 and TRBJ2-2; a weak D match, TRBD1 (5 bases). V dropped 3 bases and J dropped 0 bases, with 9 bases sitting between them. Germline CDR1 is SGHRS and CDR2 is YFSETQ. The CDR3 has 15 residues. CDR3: CASSSDNPNTGELFF. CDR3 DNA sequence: TGCGCCAGCAGCTCGGACAACCCGAACACCGGGGAGCTGTTTTTT.

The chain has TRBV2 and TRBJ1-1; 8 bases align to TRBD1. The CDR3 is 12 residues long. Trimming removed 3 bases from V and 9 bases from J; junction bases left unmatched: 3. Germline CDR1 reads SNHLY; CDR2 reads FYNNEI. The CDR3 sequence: CASSERTGKAFF. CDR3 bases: TGTGCCAGCAGTGAGCGGACAGGGAAAGCTTTCTTT.

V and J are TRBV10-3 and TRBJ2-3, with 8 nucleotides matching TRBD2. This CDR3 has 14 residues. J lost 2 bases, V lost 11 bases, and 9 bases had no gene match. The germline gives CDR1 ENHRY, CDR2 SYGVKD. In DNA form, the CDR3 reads TGTGCCGCTACTAGCGGTTTCCTCACAGATACGCAGTATTTT. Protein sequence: CAATSGFLTDTQYF.

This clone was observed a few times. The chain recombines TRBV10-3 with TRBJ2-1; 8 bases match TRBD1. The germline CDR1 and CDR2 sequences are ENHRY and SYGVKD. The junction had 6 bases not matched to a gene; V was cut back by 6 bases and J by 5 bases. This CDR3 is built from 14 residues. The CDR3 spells CAIRQGAQNNEQFF. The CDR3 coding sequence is TGTGCCATCAGGCAGGGGGCGCAAAACAATGAGCAGTTCTTC.

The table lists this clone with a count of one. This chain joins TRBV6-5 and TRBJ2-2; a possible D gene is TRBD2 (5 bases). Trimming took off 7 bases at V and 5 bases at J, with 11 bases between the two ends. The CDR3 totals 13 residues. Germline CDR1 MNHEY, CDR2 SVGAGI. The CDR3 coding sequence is TGTGCCAGCACCCCCCGGGGAACCGGGGAGCTGTTTTTT. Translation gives CASTPRGTGELFF.

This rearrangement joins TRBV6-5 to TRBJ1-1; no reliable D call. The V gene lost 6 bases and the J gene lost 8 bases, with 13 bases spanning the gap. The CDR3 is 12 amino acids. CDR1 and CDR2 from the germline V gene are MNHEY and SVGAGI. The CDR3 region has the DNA TGTGCCAGCAGCCCGGGGAAGCACGAAGCTTTCTTT. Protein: CASSPGKHEAFF.

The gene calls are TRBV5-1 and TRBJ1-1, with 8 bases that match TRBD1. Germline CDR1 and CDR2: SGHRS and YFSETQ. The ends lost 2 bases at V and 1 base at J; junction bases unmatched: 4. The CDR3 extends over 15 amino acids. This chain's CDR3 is CASSFAGTGNTEAFF. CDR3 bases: TGCGCCAGCAGCTTCGCCGGGACAGGGAACACTGAAGCTTTCTTT. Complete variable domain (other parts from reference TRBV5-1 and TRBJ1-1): KAGVTQTPRYLIKTRGQQVTLSCSPISGHRSVSWYQQTPGQGLQFLFEYFSETQRNKGNFPGRFSGRQFSNSRSEMNVSTLELGDSALYLCASSFAGTGNTEAFFGQGTRLTVV.

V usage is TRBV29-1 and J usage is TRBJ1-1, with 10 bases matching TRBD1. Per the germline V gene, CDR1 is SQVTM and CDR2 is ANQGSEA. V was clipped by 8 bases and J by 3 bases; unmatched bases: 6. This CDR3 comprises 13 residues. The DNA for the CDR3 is TGCAGCACCTCCGGGACAGGGGACACTGAAGCTTTCTTT. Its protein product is CSTSGTGDTEAFF.

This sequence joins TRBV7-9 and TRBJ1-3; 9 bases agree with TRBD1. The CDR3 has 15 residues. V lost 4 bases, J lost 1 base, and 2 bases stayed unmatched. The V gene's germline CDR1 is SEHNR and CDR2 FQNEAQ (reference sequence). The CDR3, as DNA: TGTGCCAGCAGCTCCGGGACAGGGTCTGGAAACACCATATATTTT. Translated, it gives CASSSGTGSGNTIYF.

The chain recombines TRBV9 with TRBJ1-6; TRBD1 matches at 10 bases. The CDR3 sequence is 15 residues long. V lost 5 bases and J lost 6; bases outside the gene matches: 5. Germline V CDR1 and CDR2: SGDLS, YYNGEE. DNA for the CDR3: TGTGCCAGCAGGGAAGACAGGGGGCCTAATTCACCCCTCCACTTT. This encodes CASREDRGPNSPLHF.

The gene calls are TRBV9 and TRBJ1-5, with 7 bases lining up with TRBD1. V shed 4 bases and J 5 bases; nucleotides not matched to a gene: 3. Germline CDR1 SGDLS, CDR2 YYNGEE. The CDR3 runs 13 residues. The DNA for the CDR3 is TGTGCCAGCAGCTCGGACAGGTATCAGCCCCAGCATTTT. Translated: CASSSDRYQPQHF.

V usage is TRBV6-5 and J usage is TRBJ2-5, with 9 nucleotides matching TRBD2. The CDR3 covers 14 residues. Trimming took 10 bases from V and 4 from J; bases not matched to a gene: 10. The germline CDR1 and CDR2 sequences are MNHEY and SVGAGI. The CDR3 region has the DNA TGTGCCACCAGGCCTAGCGGGGTGAGAGAGACCCAGTACTTC. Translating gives CATRPSGVRETQYF.

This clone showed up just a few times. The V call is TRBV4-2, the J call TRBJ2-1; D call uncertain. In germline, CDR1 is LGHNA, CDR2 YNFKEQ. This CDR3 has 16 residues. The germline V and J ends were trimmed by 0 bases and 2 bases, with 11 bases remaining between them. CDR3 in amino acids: CASSQEALQAYNEQFF. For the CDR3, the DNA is TGTGCCAGCAGCCAAGAGGCCTTACAAGCCTACAATGAGCAGTTCTTC.

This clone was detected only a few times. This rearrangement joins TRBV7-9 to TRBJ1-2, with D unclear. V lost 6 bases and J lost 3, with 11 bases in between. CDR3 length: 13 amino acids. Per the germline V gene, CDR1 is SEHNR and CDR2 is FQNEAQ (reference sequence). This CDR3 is CASRPSSDYGYTF. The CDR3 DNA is TGTGCCAGCAGACCTAGTTCAGACTATGGCTACACCTTC.

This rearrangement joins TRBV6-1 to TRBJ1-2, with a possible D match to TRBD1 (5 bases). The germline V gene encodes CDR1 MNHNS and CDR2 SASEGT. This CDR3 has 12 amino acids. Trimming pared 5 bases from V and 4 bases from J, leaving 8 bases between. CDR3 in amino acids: CASSPQGYGYTF. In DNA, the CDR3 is TGTGCCAGCAGTCCGCAGGGCTATGGCTACACCTTC.

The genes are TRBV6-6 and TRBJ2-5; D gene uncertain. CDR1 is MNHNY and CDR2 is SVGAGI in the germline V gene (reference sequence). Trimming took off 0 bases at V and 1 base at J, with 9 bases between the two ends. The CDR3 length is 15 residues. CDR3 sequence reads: CASSYSNQRQETQYF. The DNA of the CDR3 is TGTGCCAGCAGTTACTCGAACCAGCGCCAAGAGACCCAGTACTTC.

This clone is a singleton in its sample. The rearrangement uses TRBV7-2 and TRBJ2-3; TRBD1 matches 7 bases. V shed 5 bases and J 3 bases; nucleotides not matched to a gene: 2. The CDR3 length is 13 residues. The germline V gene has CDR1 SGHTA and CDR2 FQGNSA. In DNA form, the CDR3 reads TGTGCCAGCAGCCCGGGACAGACAGATACGCAGTATTTT. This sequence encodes CASSPGQTDTQYF.

The CDR3 loop reads CASTKLGGGNSPLHF. The CDR3 DNA is TGTGCCAGCACCAAGCTAGGGGGCGGGAATTCACCCCTCCACTTT. The rearrangement links TRBV2 to TRBJ1-6; TRBD1 aligns across 7 bases. The V gene's germline CDR1 is SNHLY and CDR2 FYNNEI. Trimming at V came to 7 bases and at J to 7 bases, leaving 10 bases not matched to a gene. CDR3 length equals 15 residues.

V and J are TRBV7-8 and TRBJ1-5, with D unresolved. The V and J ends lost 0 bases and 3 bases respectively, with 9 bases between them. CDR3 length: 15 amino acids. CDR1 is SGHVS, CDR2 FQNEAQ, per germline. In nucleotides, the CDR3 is TGTGCCAGCAGCTTAGCCGGGTTGGACAATCAGCCCCAGCATTTT. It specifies CASSLAGLDNQPQHF.

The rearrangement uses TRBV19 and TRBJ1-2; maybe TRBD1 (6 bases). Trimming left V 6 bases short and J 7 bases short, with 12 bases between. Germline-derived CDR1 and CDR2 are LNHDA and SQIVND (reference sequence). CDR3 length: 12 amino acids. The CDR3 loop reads CASRQGLSGYTF. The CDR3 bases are TGTGCCAGTAGACAGGGTTTGTCTGGCTACACCTTC.

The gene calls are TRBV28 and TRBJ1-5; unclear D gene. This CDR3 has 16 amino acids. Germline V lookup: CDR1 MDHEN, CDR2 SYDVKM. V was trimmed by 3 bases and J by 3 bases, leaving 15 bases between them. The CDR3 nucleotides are TGTGCCAGCAGTTTTTTTGGCGGTACTTTCAATCAGCCCCAGCATTTT. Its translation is CASSFFGGTFNQPQHF.

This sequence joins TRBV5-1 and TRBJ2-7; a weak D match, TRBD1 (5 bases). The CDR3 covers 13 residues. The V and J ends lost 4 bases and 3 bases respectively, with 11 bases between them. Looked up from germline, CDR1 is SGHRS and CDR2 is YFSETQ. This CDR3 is CASSPGQHYEQYF. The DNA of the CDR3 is TGCGCCAGCAGCCCCGGACAACACTACGAGCAGTACTTC.

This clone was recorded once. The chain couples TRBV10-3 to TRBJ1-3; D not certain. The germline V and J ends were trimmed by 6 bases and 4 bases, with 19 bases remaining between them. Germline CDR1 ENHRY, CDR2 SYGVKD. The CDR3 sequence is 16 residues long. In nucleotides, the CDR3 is TGTGCCATCAGCCCAACCGGGATCCTGGCAGGAAACACCATATATTTT. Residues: CAISPTGILAGNTIYF.